A single sample is the source of the 6 T cell receptor beta chains below, sequenced in a study of cytomegalovirus exposure and HLA in healthy donors. PCR used 60 Vbeta primers and 13 Jbeta primers. Using immunoSEQ multiplex PCR, the repertoire was profiled, and TCRdb retains in-frame clones only, with some absent. The table has about 190,000 clones, just under 75% seen once. The material sequenced was PBMCs. The receptors shown here come from a young man in good health and CMV-seropositive.

The rearrangement uses TRBV11-2 and TRBJ1-1, with no clear D. The CDR3 length is 11 residues. Germline CDR1 SGHAT, CDR2 FQNNGV. The ends were cut back, 3 bases at V and 6 bases at J, with 5 bases in the middle. The CDR3 region is CASSLYSEAFF. The DNA of the CDR3 is TGTGCCAGCAGCTTGTATTCTGAAGCTTTCTTT.

V is TRBV19 and J is TRBJ2-7, with D possibly being TRBD1 (6 bases). This CDR3 comprises 13 residues. Trimming left V 2 bases short and J 1 base short, with 6 bases between. Germline CDR1 is LNHDA and CDR2 is SQIVND (reference sequence). The CDR3 nucleotides are TGTGCCAGTAGTATAACAGGGTCCTACGAGCAGTACTTC. Its translation is CASSITGSYEQYF.

The chain combines TRBV10-3 with TRBJ1-2; 9 nucleotides line up with TRBD1. V was clipped by 11 bases and J by 1 base; unmatched bases: 8. CDR3 length equals 14 residues. CDR1 and CDR2 (germline): ENHRY, SYGVKD. The CDR3 nucleotides read TGTGCCGTCAACTCGGACAGGGGTAACTATGGCTACACCTTC. Its protein product is CAVNSDRGNYGYTF.

CDR3 protein: CASSISARQRNTEAFF. In DNA form, the CDR3 reads TGTGCCAGTAGTATCTCGGCAAGACAGCGGAACACTGAAGCTTTCTTT. This rearrangement joins TRBV19 to TRBJ1-1; D possibly corresponds to TRBD1 (5 bases). Per the germline V gene, CDR1 is LNHDA and CDR2 is SQIVND (reference sequence). With 3 bases removed from V and 1 base from J, the gap between germline ends came to 15 bases. The CDR3 is 16 residues long.

In this sample, this clone turned up a few times. The chain links TRBV6-6 to TRBJ1-3; possibly TRBD1 for D (5 bases). CDR1 MNHNY and CDR2 SVGAGI come from the germline V gene (reference sequence). The CDR3 covers 14 residues. V gave up 6 bases and J gave up 0 bases, with 9 bases separating them. DNA of the CDR3: TGTGCCAGCAGAGCAGGGAACTCTGGAAACACCATATATTTT. It specifies CASRAGNSGNTIYF.

The chain links TRBV4-3 to TRBJ2-3; D call uncertain. CDR1 is LGHNA, CDR2 YSLEER, per germline. The CDR3 extends over 14 amino acids. The ends were cut back, 1 base at V and 5 bases at J, with 10 bases in the middle. The CDR3 DNA sequence: TGCGCCAGCAGCCAAGGTCGTGAGAAAGATACGCAGTATTTT. Its translation is CASSQGREKDTQYF.